What follows is one TCR beta chain and its context. Its antigen is unidentified. The data originate from a study of shared clonotypes between healthy human individuals. On the study more broadly: A few men and a couple of women, aged 18 to 49, were donors.

With 4 bases clipped from V and 2 bases from J, the junction kept 7 bases outside the gene matches. The germline CDR1 and CDR2 sequences are SGDLS and YYNGEE. The CDR3 contains 15 residues. Method: immunoSEQ multiplex PCR; TCRdb's copy keeps in-frame clones and lacks some. The profile shows roughly 1.5 million clones, approximately 98% of them singletons. Study observations and caveats: Shared clonotypes: 4.5% to 6.5% naive CD4, around 3.5% naive CD8, 2.3% memory CD4, approximately 0.4% memory CD8.

Nashville, Tennessee was home to all donors, who were Caucasian adults. This TCR derives from a man aged 25-40 years in good health. The specimen was naive CD4+ T cells sorted from blood. Subset given: CD45RA+ positively selected. The chain joins TRBV9 to TRBJ2-7; the match to TRBD1 covers 9 bases. CDR3 sequence reads: CASSFRTGATYEQYF. The CDR3 DNA is TGTGCCAGCAGCTTTAGGACAGGGGCTACCTACGAGCAGTACTTC.